This TCR beta chain was retrieved from a study of T cell repertoires in cytomegalovirus infection. This clonotype has only a few counts. TCRdb ran MiXCR on the reads and lists one entry per CDR3 protein. This table has roughly 230,000 distinct CDR3 sequences, roughly 23% appearing once. V lost 6 bases, J lost 8 bases, and 9 bases stayed unmatched. Germline V gene data show CDR1 as MDHEN and CDR2 as SYDVKM. This CDR3 spans 15 amino acids. The source material was CD8+ T cells from PBMCs. This TCR came from a human donor in good health (CMV status not recorded). Some clones in this sample may be carry-over from other donors' samples. This rearrangement joins TRBV28 to TRBJ2-1; 11 bases are a match to TRBD1. The CDR3 coding sequence is TGTGCCAGCAGACCGGACAGGGGGCTATTAGATGAGCAGTTCTTC. Amino acid sequence: CASRPDRGLLDEQFF.